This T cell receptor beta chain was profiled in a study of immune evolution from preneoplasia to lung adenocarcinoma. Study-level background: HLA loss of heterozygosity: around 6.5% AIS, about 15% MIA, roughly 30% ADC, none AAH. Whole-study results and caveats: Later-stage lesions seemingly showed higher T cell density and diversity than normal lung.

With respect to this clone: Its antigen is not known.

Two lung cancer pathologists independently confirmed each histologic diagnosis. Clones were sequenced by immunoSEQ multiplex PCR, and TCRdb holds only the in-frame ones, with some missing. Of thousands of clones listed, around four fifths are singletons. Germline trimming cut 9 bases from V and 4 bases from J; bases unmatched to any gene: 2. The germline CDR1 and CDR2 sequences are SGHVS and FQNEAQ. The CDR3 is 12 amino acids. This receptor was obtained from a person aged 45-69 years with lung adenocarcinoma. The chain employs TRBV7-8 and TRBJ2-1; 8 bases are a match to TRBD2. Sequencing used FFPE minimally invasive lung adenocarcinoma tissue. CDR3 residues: CASRGGYNEQFF. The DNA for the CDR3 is TGTGCCAGTCGGGGGGGATACAATGAGCAGTTCTTC.